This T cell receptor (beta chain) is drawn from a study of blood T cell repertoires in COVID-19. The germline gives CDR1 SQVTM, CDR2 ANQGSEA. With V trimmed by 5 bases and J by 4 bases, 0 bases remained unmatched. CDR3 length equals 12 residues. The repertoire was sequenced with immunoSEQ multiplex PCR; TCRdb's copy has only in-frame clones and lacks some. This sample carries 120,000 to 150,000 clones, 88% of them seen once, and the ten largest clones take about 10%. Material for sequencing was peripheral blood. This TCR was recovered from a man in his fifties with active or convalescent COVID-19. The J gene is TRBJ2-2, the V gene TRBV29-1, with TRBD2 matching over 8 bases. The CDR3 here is CSVTSGTGELFF. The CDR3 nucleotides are TGCAGCGTTACTAGCGGCACCGGGGAGCTGTTTTTT.